Sequencing of this T cell receptor (beta chain) was carried out in a study of CD8 T cells in Susac syndrome. An amount of RNA that ranged from roughly 0.45 to 1 ug was reverse transcribed with random hexamers. One entry per CDR3 protein results from TCRdb running MiXCR on the immunoSEQ multiplex PCR reads. The repertoire has tens of thousands of distinct CDR3 sequences, around 90% of them found once; the top ten carry roughly 0.49%. The CDR3 runs to 14 residues. CDR1 is LNHDA and CDR2 is SQIVND in the germline V gene (reference sequence). Trimming removed 3 bases at V and 0 bases at J, with 8 bases between. CD8+ and CD4+ blood T cells underwent TCR beta sequencing.

V and J are TRBV19 and TRBJ1-1; D is possibly TRBD1 (5 bases). The source material was CD8+ T cells from PBMCs. The clonotype comes from a human donor with multiple sclerosis. CDR3 nucleotide sequence: TGTGCCAGTAGTATGCAGGGATTGAACACTGAAGCTTTCTTT. This sequence encodes CASSMQGLNTEAFF.